The sequence of this T cell receptor (beta chain) was determined in a study of cytomegalovirus exposure and HLA in healthy donors. The germline gives CDR1 MGHDK, CDR2 SYGVNS. The CDR3 is made up of 13 amino acids. Trimming cost V 5 bases and J 6 bases; bases outside gene matches: 5. Comment on this clone: Its antigen is unknown.

Points from the study as a whole: A later analysis linked a missense variant in DCLRE1C to the trimming of TCR beta V and J genes.

60 Vbeta and 13 Jbeta primers were used in PCR. The protocol was immunoSEQ multiplex PCR, while the TCRdb copy is restricted to in-frame clones and leaves out a portion. This table holds approximately 150,000 clones, roughly 79% found once. This chain connects TRBV25-1 to TRBJ2-7; 9 positions match TRBD1. Sequences were obtained from PBMCs. The TCR originated in a woman aged 25 to 39 in good health and CMV-seronegative. For the CDR3, the DNA is TGTGCCAGCAGTTCAACAGGGGGCGCCGAGCAGTACTTC. Translated, it gives CASSSTGGAEQYF.